This entry features one TCR beta chain sequence. In germline, CDR1 is SGHRS, CDR2 YFSETQ. This CDR3 has 14 amino acids. V dropped 4 bases and J dropped 5; count of bases not matched to a gene: 3. Produced via immunoSEQ multiplex PCR; TCRdb's table is partial and in-frame only. The top ten clones hold about 13% of a sample with some 99,000 clones, 70% to 90% of them seen once. The source of the sample is a study of T cell responses to AZD1222 COVID-19 vaccine. The chain links TRBV5-1 to TRBJ2-1, with TRBD1 identical over 10 bases. The starting material was peripheral blood, obtained on day 0 of MenACWY control vaccination. This sequence was found in an adult in good health. The CDR3 nucleotides read TGCGCCAGCAGCCCGGGACAGGGGAACAATGAGCAGTTCTTC. Translating gives CASSPGQGNNEQFF.